This is a list of T cell receptor beta chains from one sample in a study of cytomegalovirus exposure and HLA in healthy donors. Only in-frame clones appear in the TCRdb table, and some are missing; sequencing was by immunoSEQ multiplex PCR. The sample lists 40,000 or so clones; approximately 75% were seen once. Sequenced: PBMCs. The receptors derive from a young man in good health and CMV-seronegative. Both conserved end residues are part of each CDR3. The D gene is left open where the match is weak. A row's size may be missing; if present it is once, few, many or a size class.

d_gene	abundance	v_gene	j_gene	CDR3nt	CDR3aa
TRBD2	-	TRBV6-5	TRBJ2-1	TGTGCCAGCACCCGGGAGGGAGCCTACAATGAGCAGTTCTTC	CASTREGAYNEQFF
TRBD1	-	TRBV15	TRBJ1-4	TGTGCCACCAGCAGAGGGCAGGGGGCAGGCGAAAAACTGTTTTTT	CATSRGQGAGEKLFF
TRBD1	-	TRBV6-6	TRBJ1-1	TGTGCCAGCACTGGACAGGGGAAGCCTGAAGCTTTCTTT	CASTGQGKPEAFF
-	-	TRBV7-2	TRBJ2-5	TGTGCCAGCAGCCCTACTAACCAAGAGACCCAGTACTTC	CASSPTNQETQYF
-	once	TRBV9	TRBJ2-2	TGTGCCAGCAGCCTAGAGGGCGGGGTAAGGGTGCCCGGGGAGCTGTTTTTT	CASSLEGGVRVPGELFF
-	-	TRBV27	TRBJ2-7	TGTGCCAGCAGTTTATCCGGGAGAAGGAACTACGAGCAGTACTTC	CASSLSGRRNYEQYF
TRBD1	-	TRBV15	TRBJ2-1	TGTGCCACCAGCAGAAGACAGGGTAGTACCTACAATGAGCAGTTCTTC	CATSRRQGSTYNEQFF
-	-	TRBV2	TRBJ2-1	TGTGCCAGCCGGGTCCAGCGGGTATCGGCTGAGCAGTTCTTC	CASRVQRVSAEQFF
-	-	TRBV18	TRBJ2-5	TGTGCCAGCTCACCATTCAGAGCGCAAGAGACCCAGTACTTC	CASSPFRAQETQYF
TRBD2	once	TRBV29-1	TRBJ2-7	TGCAGCGTTCGACTAGCTGGTTTGTACGAGCAGTACTTC	CSVRLAGLYEQYF
TRBD2	-	TRBV7-2	TRBJ2-7	TGTGCCAGCAGCCGGACTAGCGGGACCTACGAGCAGTACTTC	CASSRTSGTYEQYF
TRBD1	-	TRBV6-1	TRBJ1-2	TGTGCCAGCAGTGAGGAAGGGGGCTTGAGGATCGATTATGGCTACACCTTC	CASSEEGGLRIDYGYTF
TRBD1	-	TRBV5-4	TRBJ2-5	TGTGCCAGCAGCTTGAAACAGGGGGCTGATGAGACCCAGTACTTC	CASSLKQGADETQYF
TRBD1	-	TRBV7-2	TRBJ1-5	TGTGCCAGCAGCATGACAGGGGGCGCGAATCAGCCCCAGCATTTT	CASSMTGGANQPQHF
-	-	TRBV28	TRBJ1-4	TGTGCCAGCAGTTTTGAGGCGTCACAGGGCGTTTTTGAAAAACTGTTTTTT	CASSFEASQGVFEKLFF
-	-	TRBV2	TRBJ1-1	TGTGCCAGCAGTGTATTTGGGGCCAGGGACACTGAAGCTTTCTTT	CASSVFGARDTEAFF
-	-	TRBV2	TRBJ2-2	TGTGCCAGCAGTGTAAGGGAGCTGTTTTTT	CASSVRELFF
TRBD1	-	TRBV27	TRBJ1-1	TGTGCCAGCAGTTCCCCGGACAGGGAGGGGGAGATTGAAGCTTTCTTT	CASSSPDREGEIEAFF
-	-	TRBV7-2	TRBJ2-1	TGTGCCAGCAGCCCCGATTGGAGCTCCTACAATGAGCAGTTCTTC	CASSPDWSSYNEQFF
-	-	TRBV12-5	TRBJ2-7	TGTGCTAGTGGTTTGGGTTTCTTGAACGAGCAGTACTTC	CASGLGFLNEQYF
TRBD1	few	TRBV4-2	TRBJ1-5	TGTGCCAGCAGTACACAGGGGATTGAGACCAATCAGCCCCAGCATTTT	CASSTQGIETNQPQHF
TRBD1	-	TRBV11-2	TRBJ2-7	TGTGCCAGCAGGGGCTGGACAGGGGCGGACTCCTACGAGCAGTACTTC	CASRGWTGADSYEQYF
TRBD1	-	TRBV6-6	TRBJ1-5	TGTGCCAGCAGACTCGGACAGGGTCATCAGCCCCAGCATTTT	CASRLGQGHQPQHF
-	-	TRBV9	TRBJ2-1	TGTGCCAGCAGTGGTAGTTATCGCGGAGGGTACAATGAGCAGTTCTTC	CASSGSYRGGYNEQFF
-	-	TRBV28	TRBJ1-6	TGTGCCAGCAGTCCAAACCTAAATTCACCCCTCCACTTT	CASSPNLNSPLHF
-	few	TRBV4-1	TRBJ2-2	TGCGCCAGCAGCCAACTCCTCAGGGCAGACACCGGGGAGCTGTTTTTT	CASSQLLRADTGELFF
-	-	TRBV11-2	TRBJ1-1	TGTGCCAGCAGCTTATTATTCGGGAACACTGAAGCTTTCTTT	CASSLLFGNTEAFF
TRBD2	-	TRBV30	TRBJ2-5	TGTGCCTGGATCCCCGGACTAGCGGGATGGGAGACCCAGTACTTC	CAWIPGLAGWETQYF
TRBD2	-	TRBV7-6	TRBJ2-7	TGTGCCAGCAGCCCATATACCGGGACTAGCGGGAGGGAGGGCGAGCAGTACTTC	CASSPYTGTSGREGEQYF
-	-	TRBV13	TRBJ2-4	TGTGCCAGCAGCGTGGCGACACTAGCCAAAAACATTCAGTACTTC	CASSVATLAKNIQYF
-	few	TRBV4-2	TRBJ1-1	TGTGCCAGCAGCCAAGAGGGGGCTAGTGAAGCTTTCTTT	CASSQEGASEAFF
TRBD1	once	TRBV5-1	TRBJ2-7	TGCGCCAGCAGCTTCTTACCGGGACAGGGAGGTGAGCAGTACTTC	CASSFLPGQGGEQYF
-	-	TRBV18	TRBJ2-7	TGTGCCAGCTCGCCGGACTCCCTGGGCGAGCAGTACTTC	CASSPDSLGEQYF
-	-	TRBV7-9	TRBJ2-1	TGTGCCAGCAGCTCCCCTTTTATCGATGAGCAGTTCTTC	CASSSPFIDEQFF
-	-	TRBV27	TRBJ2-4	TGTGCCAGCAGTCCGGGACTGACTTTAAACATTCAGTACTTC	CASSPGLTLNIQYF
-	-	TRBV27	TRBJ1-2	TGTGCCAGCAGTTACGTACAGGGAAATAACTATGGCTACACCTTC	CASSYVQGNNYGYTF
TRBD1	-	TRBV19	TRBJ2-7	TGTGCCAGTAGTATCCAGGGGGCTTACGAGCAGTACTTC	CASSIQGAYEQYF
TRBD2	-	TRBV6-6	TRBJ2-4	TGTGCCAGCCACGGGACTAGTGGTTCCAACATTCAGTACTTC	CASHGTSGSNIQYF
-	-	TRBV19	TRBJ2-1	TGTGCCAGTAGTATAGTAGCCGGGAATGAGCAGTTCTTC	CASSIVAGNEQFF
TRBD1	-	TRBV5-1	TRBJ1-2	TGCGCCAGCAGCTTGGGGACAGGGGGAAAGGACTATGGCTACACCTTC	CASSLGTGGKDYGYTF
-	-	TRBV7-6	TRBJ2-3	TGTGCCAGCAGCTTGATGGGACTCCAGTCAGATACGCAGTATTTT	CASSLMGLQSDTQYF
TRBD1	-	TRBV29-1	TRBJ2-1	TGCAGCGTTGGGACAGGGGGCTACAATGAGCAGTTCTTC	CSVGTGGYNEQFF
TRBD1	-	TRBV27	TRBJ1-6	TGTGCCAGCACCGGACAGGGGGCGGTTAATTCACCCCTCCACTTT	CASTGQGAVNSPLHF
-	few	TRBV7-9	TRBJ2-7	TGTGCCAGCAGCCCAGGGGCGGGTTACGAGCAGTACTTC	CASSPGAGYEQYF
TRBD2	-	TRBV5-1	TRBJ2-1	TGCGCCAGCAGCTTGGTCGTGACTAGCGACTACAATGAGCAGTTCTTC	CASSLVVTSDYNEQFF
-	-	TRBV13	TRBJ2-7	TGTGCCAGCAGCTTATACCGGGACTCCAGCTCCTACGAGCAGTACTTC	CASSLYRDSSSYEQYF
-	-	TRBV12-5	TRBJ2-2	TGTGCTAGTGGCCGATATTGGAGACGGGACACCGGGGAGCTGTTTTTT	CASGRYWRRDTGELFF
TRBD2	-	TRBV11-2	TRBJ2-1	TGTGCCAGCAGCTTAGTTCCTAGCGGGAGTTACAATGAGCAGTTCTTC	CASSLVPSGSYNEQFF
TRBD1	few	TRBV10-3	TRBJ1-2	TGTGCCATCAGCCCGGACAGGGAGGACGGCTACACCTTC	CAISPDREDGYTF
TRBD2	-	TRBV7-8	TRBJ2-7	TGTGCCAGCAGCTTAGATATGGGCGGGGGAGGCTACGAGCAGTACTTC	CASSLDMGGGGYEQYF
-	-	TRBV6-4	TRBJ2-2	TGTGCCAGCAGTGATTGGGGGGACACCGGGGAGCTGTTTTTT	CASSDWGDTGELFF
TRBD1	-	TRBV15	TRBJ1-5	TGTGCCACCAGCGGTCTATCCGGGACAGCCGACAATCAGCCCCAGCATTTT	CATSGLSGTADNQPQHF
-	-	TRBV4-1	TRBJ1-1	TGCGCCAGCAGCCGAGCAGGTTTGGTCATGAACACTGAAGCTTTCTTT	CASSRAGLVMNTEAFF
-	once	TRBV5-1	TRBJ2-5	TGCGCCAGCAGCTTGGCCGCGGCCCAAGAGACCCAGTACTTC	CASSLAAAQETQYF
-	few	TRBV28	TRBJ1-2	TGTGCCAGCAGGGAGACAGGACAAGGCTACACCTTC	CASRETGQGYTF
-	-	TRBV21-1	TRBJ2-1	TGTGCCAGCAGCAAAGGTAAGGTGGCGGGACAGAGCTCCTACAATGAGCAGTTCTTC	CASSKGKVAGQSSYNEQFF
TRBD2	once	TRBV9	TRBJ2-2	TGTGCCAGCAGCGTAGCCCGGACTAGCGGGAGGGCCGGGGAGCTGTTTTTT	CASSVARTSGRAGELFF
TRBD2	-	TRBV7-2	TRBJ2-2	TGTGCCAGCAGACTAGCGGGAGCTACCGGGGGGCTGTTTTTT	CASRLAGATGGLFF